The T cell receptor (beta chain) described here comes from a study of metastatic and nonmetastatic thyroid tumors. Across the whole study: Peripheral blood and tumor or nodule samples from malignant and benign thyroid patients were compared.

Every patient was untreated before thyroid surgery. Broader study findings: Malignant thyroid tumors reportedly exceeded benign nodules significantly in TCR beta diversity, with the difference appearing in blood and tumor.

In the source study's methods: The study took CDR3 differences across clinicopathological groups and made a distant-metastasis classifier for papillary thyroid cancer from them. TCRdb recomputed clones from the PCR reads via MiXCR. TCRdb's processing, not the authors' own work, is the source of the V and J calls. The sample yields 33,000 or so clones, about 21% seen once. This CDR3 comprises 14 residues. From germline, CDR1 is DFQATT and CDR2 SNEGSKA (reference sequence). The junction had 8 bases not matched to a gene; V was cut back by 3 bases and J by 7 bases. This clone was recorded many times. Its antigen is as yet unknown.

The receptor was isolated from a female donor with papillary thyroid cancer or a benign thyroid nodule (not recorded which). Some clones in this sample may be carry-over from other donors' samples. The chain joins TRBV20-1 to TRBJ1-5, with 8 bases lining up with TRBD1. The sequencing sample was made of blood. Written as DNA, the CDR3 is TGCAGTGCTAGGACAGGGGCGGGGAACCAGCCCCAGCATTTT. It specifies CSARTGAGNQPQHF.